The 22 T cell receptor beta chains below were found in one sample sequenced in a study of T cells in localized non-small cell lung cancer (dated by TCRdb to 2020 to 2022). The library came from the immunoSEQ multiplex PCR assay. Imported from immuneACCESS, the table was reduced by TCRdb to in-frame sequences with V and J called. These copies leave out some clones; in studies compared against another copy, an unresolved V gene accounts for under half, and the cause of the remainder is not known. For this sample the table gives about 24,000 clones, of which around 89% were detected only once. Approximately 10% of the sample is held by the ten biggest clonotypes. The sequencing here drew on peripheral blood mononuclear cells, taken before any cancer treatment. These receptors were obtained from a woman between 35 and 70 years old with stage III lung adenocarcinoma.

The count of this clone is one. The rearrangement uses TRBV9 and TRBJ2-7, with D unclear. Germline-derived CDR1 and CDR2 are SGDLS and YYNGEE. This CDR3 has 15 amino acids. The ends were cut back, 0 bases at V and 2 bases at J, with 12 bases in the middle. Written as DNA, the CDR3 is TGTGCCAGCAGCGTAGATTTAGGTCCCCCCTACGAGCAGTACTTC. It is translated as CASSVDLGPPYEQYF.

The CDR3 loop is CASSQDLPIGGRGALSAFF. Here the CDR3 DNA reads TGCGCCAGCAGCCAAGATCTCCCCATCGGGGGGCGCGGGGCCCTGAGTGCTTTCTTT. This sequence joins TRBV4-3 and TRBJ1-1; D perhaps matches TRBD1 (6 bases). The CDR3 has 19 residues. Looked up from germline, CDR1 is LGHNA and CDR2 is YSLEER. Between the trimmed V and J ends, which lost 0 bases and 11 bases, there was a span of 31 bases.

CDR3 nucleotide sequence: TGTGCCAGCAGCTCGGACAGTTCTGGAAACACCATATATTTT. This codes for CASSSDSSGNTIYF. The rearrangement links TRBV5-5 to TRBJ1-3, with a weak D call TRBD1 (6 bases). The CDR3 extends over 14 amino acids. The germline CDR1 and CDR2 sequences are SGHKS and YYEKEE (reference sequence). Trimming left V 3 bases short and J 1 base short, with 8 bases between.

The chain combines TRBV6-1 with TRBJ1-2; no firm D call. The length of the CDR3 is 14 residues. Germline V CDR1 and CDR2: MNHNS, SASEGT. V was pared by 4 bases and J by 5 bases, with 14 bases between. CDR3 residues: CASSVSSLGYGYTF. The DNA for the CDR3 is TGTGCCAGCAGTGTCTCGAGCCTTGGGTATGGCTACACCTTC.

This clone appeared a few times. This chain links TRBV5-1 with TRBJ2-7; D is possibly TRBD1 (6 bases). The V gene lost 3 bases and the J gene lost 4 bases, with 20 bases spanning the gap. This CDR3 has 16 residues. Looked up from germline, CDR1 is SGHRS and CDR2 is YFSETQ. The CDR3 is CASSSTGTPGDYEQYF. The CDR3 region has the DNA TGCGCCAGCAGCTCAACAGGGACCCCAGGTGATTACGAGCAGTACTTC. Full variable domain (rest looked up from reference TRBV5-1 and TRBJ2-7): KAGVTQTPRYLIKTRGQQVTLSCSPISGHRSVSWYQQTPGQGLQFLFEYFSETQRNKGNFPGRFSGRQFSNSRSEMNVSTLELGDSALYLCASSSTGTPGDYEQYFGPGTRLTVT.

This chain connects TRBV19 to TRBJ1-5; D is perhaps TRBD1 (5 bases). CDR1 and CDR2 (germline): LNHDA, SQIVND (reference sequence). The CDR3 runs to 16 residues. Trimming shortened V by 1 base and J by 0 bases, and 10 bases separated the two germline ends. The CDR3 region is CASSIGGRVSNQPQHF. The CDR3 bases are TGTGCCAGTAGTATAGGGGGCAGGGTTAGCAATCAGCCCCAGCATTTT.

The chain joins TRBV27 to TRBJ1-5, with D hard to call. Germline values: CDR1 MNHEY, CDR2 SMNVEV (reference sequence). This CDR3 has 15 residues. The germline V and J ends were trimmed by 5 bases and 1 base, with 12 bases remaining between them. The DNA of the CDR3 is TGTGCCAGCAGTCCCGCAGCGGGAAGCAATCAGCCCCAGCATTTT. The encoded protein is CASSPAAGSNQPQHF.

This clone was detected once. The chain links TRBV6-1 to TRBJ2-3; 11 bases map to TRBD2. The CDR3 totals 18 residues. Germline V CDR1 and CDR2: MNHNS, SASEGT. V shed 2 bases and J 2 bases; nucleotides not matched to a gene: 9. CDR3 sequence (DNA): TGTGCCAGCAGTGAACTAGCGGGGGGTGATTTTTTCACAGATACGCAGTATTTT. Protein: CASSELAGGDFFTDTQYF.

V and J are TRBV4-3 and TRBJ2-6, with D tentatively TRBD2 (5 bases). The germline CDR1 and CDR2 sequences are LGHNA and YSLEER. The CDR3 extends over 17 amino acids. Deletions cut 0 bases from V and 1 base from J, with 10 bases between. The CDR3 DNA follows: TGCGCCAGCAGCCAAGATTGGAGAGGGTCTGGGGCCAACGTCCTGACTTTC. Its protein product is CASSQDWRGSGANVLTF.

This sequence joins TRBV30 and TRBJ1-3, with 10 bases lining up with TRBD1. This CDR3 region has 18 residues. CDR1 is GTSNPN, CDR2 SVGIG, per germline (reference sequence). Germline trimming cut 6 bases from V and 1 base from J; bases unmatched to any gene: 15. CDR3 amino acids: CACSVSLGQGNSGNTIYF. CDR3 nucleotide sequence: TGTGCCTGCTCCGTGTCTCTGGGACAGGGGAATTCTGGAAACACCATATATTTT.

V gene TRBV30 combines with J gene TRBJ2-3; 9 nucleotides agree with TRBD1. The CDR3 runs 15 residues. After removal of 0 bases from V and 2 bases from J, the junction contained 3 bases not matched to a gene. In germline, CDR1 is GTSNPN, CDR2 SVGIG (reference sequence). CDR3 loop: CAWSVGTGITDTQYF. The DNA of the CDR3 is TGTGCCTGGAGTGTCGGGACAGGGATCACAGATACGCAGTATTTT.

The chain has TRBV5-5 and TRBJ1-1, with D possibly TRBD1 on 6 matching bases. CDR1 and CDR2 from the germline V gene are SGHKS and YYEKEE (reference sequence). V was clipped by 2 bases and J by 10 bases, with 15 bases between them. The CDR3 extends over 13 amino acids. The chain's CDR3 is CASSFGGAMAAFF. For the CDR3, the DNA is TGTGCCAGCAGCTTTGGGGGCGCGATGGCAGCTTTCTTT.

This chain connects TRBV7-9 to TRBJ2-3; the D gene is possibly TRBD1 (6 bases). The CDR3 is 17 residues long. CDR1 is SEHNR and CDR2 is FQNEAQ in the germline V gene (reference sequence). The V and J ends lost 6 bases and 1 base respectively, with 20 bases between them. The CDR3 reads CASRPFYREGGTDTQYF. CDR3 sequence (DNA): TGTGCCAGCAGACCCTTTTACAGGGAAGGGGGCACAGATACGCAGTATTTT.

V gene TRBV6-1 combines with J gene TRBJ2-7, with 9 bases identical to TRBD1. The junction had 8 bases not matched to a gene; V was cut back by 8 bases and J by 3 bases. The CDR3 is made up of 14 amino acids. CDR1 is MNHNS, CDR2 SASEGT, per germline. In nucleotides, the CDR3 is TGTGCCAGCCAAAACAGGGGGCAGGTCTACGAGCAGTACTTC. The encoded protein is CASQNRGQVYEQYF.

This chain joins TRBV7-9 and TRBJ2-5; a weak D match, TRBD2 (6 bases). The CDR3 sequence is 19 residues long. Trimming shortened V by 2 bases and J by 0 bases, and 22 bases separated the two germline ends. CDR1 and CDR2 (germline): SEHNR, FQNEAQ (reference sequence). CDR3 loop: CASSLRMGLRGGDQETQYF. DNA for the CDR3: TGTGCCAGCAGCTTACGTATGGGGCTTAGGGGAGGCGACCAAGAGACCCAGTACTTC.

This clone was counted only a few times. V is TRBV7-6 and J is TRBJ2-7; 9 bases line up with TRBD2. The CDR3 has 14 amino acids. J was trimmed by 4 bases and V by 0 bases; bases with no gene match: 1. The germline V gene encodes CDR1 SGHVS and CDR2 FNYEAQ. The CDR3 sequence: CASSLASGSYEQYF. The CDR3 nucleotides read TGTGCCAGCAGCTTAGCTAGCGGGAGTTACGAGCAGTACTTC.

This sequence joins TRBV5-1 and TRBJ1-3, with D uncertain. From germline, CDR1 is SGHRS and CDR2 YFSETQ. V was trimmed by 0 bases and J by 0 bases, leaving 10 bases between them. This CDR3 has 16 amino acids. The CDR3 reads CASSLEAVSSGNTIYF. The DNA of the CDR3 is TGCGCCAGCAGCTTGGAGGCGGTGAGCTCTGGAAACACCATATATTTT. Together with reference TRBV5-1 and TRBJ1-3, the CDR3 gives the full variable domain: KAGVTQTPRYLIKTRGQQVTLSCSPISGHRSVSWYQQTPGQGLQFLFEYFSETQRNKGNFPGRFSGRQFSNSRSEMNVSTLELGDSALYLCASSLEAVSSGNTIYFGEGSWLTVV.

The rearrangement joins TRBV7-9 to TRBJ2-7, with 8 bases matching TRBD1. This CDR3 contains 13 residues. V lost 3 bases to trimming and J lost 4 bases; unmatched junction nucleotides: 2. Germline values: CDR1 SEHNR, CDR2 FQNEAQ (reference sequence). The CDR3 sequence is CASSFDRGYEQYF. In DNA, the CDR3 is TGTGCCAGCAGCTTCGACAGGGGATACGAGCAGTACTTC.

This chain connects TRBV4-1 to TRBJ2-5; 7 bases fit TRBD1. J lost 1 base, V lost 4 bases, and 3 bases had no gene match. CDR1 is MGHRA and CDR2 is YSYEKL in the germline V gene. This CDR3 contains 14 residues. CDR3 amino acids: CASSPRDSQETQYF. For the CDR3, the DNA is TGCGCCAGCAGCCCCCGGGACAGCCAAGAGACCCAGTACTTC.

The chain has TRBV29-1 and TRBJ2-5, with 16 bases identical to TRBD2. Germline loops: CDR1 SQVTM, CDR2 ANQGSEA. CDR3 length: 19 residues. Trimming at V came to 3 bases and at J to 1 base, leaving 11 bases not matched to a gene. The CDR3 nucleotides are TGCAGCGTTGATGATCCCGGGACTAGCGGGAGGGGGGGCCAAGAGACCCAGTACTTC. It encodes CSVDDPGTSGRGGQETQYF.

V is TRBV7-6 and J is TRBJ2-3, with unresolved D. The V gene's germline CDR1 is SGHVS and CDR2 FNYEAQ. Trimming shortened V by 5 bases and J by 6 bases, and 12 bases separated the two germline ends. The CDR3 has 13 residues. The CDR3 region is CASSRDPGDTQYF. The DNA for the CDR3 is TGTGCCAGCAGCAGGGATCCTGGGGATACGCAGTATTTT.

This chain joins TRBV11-2 and TRBJ2-7; TRBD2 agrees at 8 bases. After removal of 5 bases from V and 2 bases from J, the junction contained 8 bases not matched to a gene. CDR3 size: 15 residues. The V gene's germline CDR1 is SGHAT and CDR2 FQNNGV. CDR3 DNA: TGTGCCAGCAGCCCGAGCGGGGGAAGCACCTACGAGCAGTACTTC. Translating gives CASSPSGGSTYEQYF.